The 7 T cell receptor beta chains listed next were all sequenced from one sample in a study of T cell clonality in common variable immunodeficiency. Method: immunoSEQ multiplex PCR; TCRdb's copy keeps in-frame clones and lacks some. The data show tens of thousands of clones, with none appearing a single time. The sample was peripheral blood mononuclear cells. The receptors were sampled from a person aged 18-70 years in good health.

In the case of this clone: The CDR3 is cut off 3 residues early in the read; its end comes from the germline J gene. The chain is built from TRBV10-2 and TRBJ2-5; 7 positions match TRBD1. The CDR3 consists of 13 residues. The germline V gene has CDR1 WSHSY and CDR2 SAAADI. Losses at the gene ends were 7 bases for V and 5 bases for J; bases not matched to a gene: 7. The CDR3 DNA, read in part, is TGCGCCAGCATGTTCGACAGGGCCGAGACC. It yields the protein CASMFDRAET. The full CDR3 is CASMFDRAETQYF.

This clone occurred many times. The sequenced fragment ends 3 residues before the CDR3 boundary, so the rest is inferred from the germline J gene. V is TRBV19 and J is TRBJ1-2; a weak D match, TRBD1 (6 bases). Germline CDR1 reads LNHDA; CDR2 reads SQIVND (reference sequence). The CDR3 loop spans 14 amino acids. Trimming cost V 6 bases and J 2 bases, with 13 bases left between them. CDR3 DNA, as far as it was read: TGTGCCAGTAGGCCACAGGGTGGGAACTATGGC. Encoded protein: CASRPQGGNYG. The entire CDR3 protein reads CASRPQGGNYGYTF.

This clone was found many times. The CDR3 goes on 3 residues after the read ends, and that part is filled in from the germline J gene. The chain recombines TRBV11-2 with TRBJ1-4; 9 bases match TRBD1. The CDR3 has 14 amino acids. Germline loops: CDR1 SGHAT, CDR2 FQNNGV. CDR3 bases read: TGTGCCAGCAGCTTAGAACCGACAGGGGGGAAA. This translates into CASSLEPTGGK. The full CDR3 protein reads CASSLEPTGGKLFF.

Many counts were recorded for this clone. The CDR3 end falls 3 residues outside the read, so it is completed with the germline J gene. The rearrangement joins TRBV11-2 to TRBJ2-3; D may be TRBD2 (6 bases). The V gene lost 3 bases and the J gene lost 2 bases, with 12 bases spanning the gap. The CDR3 consists of 15 residues. The V gene's germline CDR1 is SGHAT and CDR2 FQNNGV. This CDR3 is CASSLAGLTTDTQYF. CDR3 bases read: TGTGCCAGCAGCTTGGCGGGACTCACCACAGATACG.

This clone was seen a few times. The sequence runs out 3 residues before the end of the CDR3; the remainder is reconstructed from the germline J gene. The chain joins TRBV7-7 to TRBJ2-2, with TRBD1 identical over 8 bases. The junction had 5 bases not matched to a gene; V was cut back by 5 bases and J by 3 bases. This CDR3 is 15 amino acids long. CDR1 SSHAT and CDR2 FNYEAQ come from the germline V gene (reference sequence). CDR3 region: CASSPLTGDTGELFF. The sequenced part of the CDR3 DNA is TGTGCCAGCAGCCCGTTGACAGGGGACACCGGGGAG.

This clone was recorded a few times. Read coverage stops 3 residues before the CDR3 terminus; the germline J gene supplies the remainder. V and J are TRBV10-2 and TRBJ2-4, with a possible D match to TRBD2 (5 bases). This CDR3 has 15 residues. V was trimmed by 6 bases and J by 0 bases, leaving 12 bases between them. Germline V gives CDR1 WSHSY, CDR2 SAAADI. CDR3 bases read: TGCGCCAGCAGGGACTCGGATGTAGCCAAAAACATT. Its protein is CASRDSDVAKNI. The full CDR3 protein is CASRDSDVAKNIQYF.

The DNA read from the CDR3 is TGTGCCAGCAGTGTCCCCTACGAC. Its protein product is CASSVPYD. The whole CDR3 sequence reads CASSVPYDYTF. The chain uses TRBV6-1 and TRBJ1-2; D not certain. The read terminates 3 residues before the CDR3 end, so the remaining end is supplied by the germline J gene. CDR1 and CDR2 from the germline V gene are MNHNS and SASEGT. This CDR3 has 11 residues.